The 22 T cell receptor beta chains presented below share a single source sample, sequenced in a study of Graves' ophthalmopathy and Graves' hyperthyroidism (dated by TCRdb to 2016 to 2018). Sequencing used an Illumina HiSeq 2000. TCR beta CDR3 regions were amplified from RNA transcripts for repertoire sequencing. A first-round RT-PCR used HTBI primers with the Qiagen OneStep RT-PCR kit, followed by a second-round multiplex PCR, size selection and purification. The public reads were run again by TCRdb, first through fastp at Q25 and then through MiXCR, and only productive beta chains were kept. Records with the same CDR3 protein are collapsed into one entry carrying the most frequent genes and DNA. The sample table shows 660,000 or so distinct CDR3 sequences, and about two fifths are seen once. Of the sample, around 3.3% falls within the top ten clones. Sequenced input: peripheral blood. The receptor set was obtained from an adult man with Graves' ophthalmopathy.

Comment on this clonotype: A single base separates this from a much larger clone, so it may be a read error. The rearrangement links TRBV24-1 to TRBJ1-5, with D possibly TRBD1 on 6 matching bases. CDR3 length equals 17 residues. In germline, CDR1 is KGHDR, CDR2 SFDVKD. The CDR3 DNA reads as TGTGCCACCATTGATTCCTCCCGGGGGCAAAGCAATCAGCCCCAGCATTTT. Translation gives CATIDSSRGQSNQPQHF.

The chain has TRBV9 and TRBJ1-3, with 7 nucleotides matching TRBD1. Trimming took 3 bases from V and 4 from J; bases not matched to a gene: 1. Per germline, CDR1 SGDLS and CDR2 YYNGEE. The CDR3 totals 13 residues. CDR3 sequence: CASSGTGGNTIYF. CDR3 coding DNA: TGTGCCAGCAGCGGGACAGGAGGAAACACCATATATTTT. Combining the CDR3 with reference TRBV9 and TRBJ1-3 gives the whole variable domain DSGVTQTPKHLITATGQRVTLRCSPRSGDLSVYWYQQSLDQGLQFLIQYYNGEERAKGNILERFSAQQFPDLHSELNLSSLELGDSALYFCASSGTGGNTIYFGEGSWLTVV.

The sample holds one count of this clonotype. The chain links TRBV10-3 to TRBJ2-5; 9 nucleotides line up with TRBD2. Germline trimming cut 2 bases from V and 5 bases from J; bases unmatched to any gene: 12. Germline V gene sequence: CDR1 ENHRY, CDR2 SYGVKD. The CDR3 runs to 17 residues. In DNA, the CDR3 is TGTGCCATCAGTGAGCCAGCGGGGGGACTAGCTGGGGAGACCCAGTACTTC. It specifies CAISEPAGGLAGETQYF.

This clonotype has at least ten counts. CDR3: CASSRGGRGANYGYTF. The CDR3 DNA sequence: TGTGCCAGCAGCCGCGGGGGGCGGGGCGCGAACTATGGCTACACCTTC. This sequence joins TRBV7-9 and TRBJ1-2, with D perhaps matching TRBD1 (6 bases). This CDR3 has 16 amino acids. Deletions cut 5 bases from V and 2 bases from J, with 18 bases between. Germline lookup yields CDR1 SEHNR and CDR2 FQNEAQ (reference sequence).

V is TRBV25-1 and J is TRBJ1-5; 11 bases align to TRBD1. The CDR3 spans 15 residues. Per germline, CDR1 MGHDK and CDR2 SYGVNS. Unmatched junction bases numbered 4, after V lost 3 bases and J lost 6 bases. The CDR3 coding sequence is TGTGCCAGCAGTGAGGGAGGGACAGGGGGTCAGCCCCAGCATTTT. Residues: CASSEGGTGGQPQHF. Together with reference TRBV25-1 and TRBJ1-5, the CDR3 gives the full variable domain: EADIYQTPRYLVIGTGKKITLECSQTMGHDKMYWYQQDPGMELHLIHYSYGVNSTEKGDLSSESTVSRIRTEHFPLTLESARPSHTSQYLCASSEGGTGGQPQHFGDGTRLSIL.

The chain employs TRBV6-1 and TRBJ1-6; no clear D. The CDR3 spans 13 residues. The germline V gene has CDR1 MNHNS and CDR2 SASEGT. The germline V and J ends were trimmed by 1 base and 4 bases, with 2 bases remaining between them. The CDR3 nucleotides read TGTGCCAGCAGTGAAGGGTATAATTCACCCCTCCACTTT. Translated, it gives CASSEGYNSPLHF.

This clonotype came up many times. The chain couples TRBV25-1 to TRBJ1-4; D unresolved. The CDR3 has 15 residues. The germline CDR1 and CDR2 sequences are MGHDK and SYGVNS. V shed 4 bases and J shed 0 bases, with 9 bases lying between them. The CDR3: CASSALTATNEKLFF. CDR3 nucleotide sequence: TGTGCCAGCAGTGCCCTCACAGCAACTAATGAAAAACTGTTTTTT.

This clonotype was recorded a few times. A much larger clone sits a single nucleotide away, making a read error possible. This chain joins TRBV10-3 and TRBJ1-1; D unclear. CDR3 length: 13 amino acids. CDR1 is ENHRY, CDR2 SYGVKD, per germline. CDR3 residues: CAISAPGQRAIPF. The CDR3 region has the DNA TGTGCCATCAGTGCCCCTGGGCAACGAGCCATCCCTTTT.

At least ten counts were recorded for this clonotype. CDR3 loop: CATSRDGTREQYF. The CDR3 DNA sequence: TGTGCCACCAGCAGAGATGGAACCCGCGAGCAGTACTTC. This rearrangement joins TRBV15 to TRBJ2-7; the D is unclear. V lost 0 bases, J lost 6 bases, and 9 bases lay in between. Germline values: CDR1 LNHNV, CDR2 YYDKDF (reference sequence). The CDR3 length is 13 residues.

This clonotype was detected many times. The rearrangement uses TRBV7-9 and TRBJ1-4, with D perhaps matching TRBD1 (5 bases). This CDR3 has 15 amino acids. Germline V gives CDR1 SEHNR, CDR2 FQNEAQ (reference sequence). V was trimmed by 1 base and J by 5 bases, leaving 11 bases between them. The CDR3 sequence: CASSLGQSQNEKLFF. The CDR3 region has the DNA TGTGCCAGCAGCTTAGGACAGTCCCAGAATGAAAAACTGTTTTTT.

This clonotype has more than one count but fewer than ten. CDR3 nucleotides: TGTGCCAGCACCTCCGGGACAGGGGGTGCCGGGGAGCTGTTTTTT. Protein product: CASTSGTGGAGELFF. The chain joins TRBV6-5 to TRBJ2-2; 11 nucleotides align to TRBD1. Germline lookup yields CDR1 MNHEY and CDR2 SVGAGI. V lost 7 bases, J lost 6 bases, and 7 bases stayed unmatched. The CDR3 runs to 15 residues.

The DNA for the CDR3 is TGTGCCATCAGTGACCAAGGACAGGGAGTCGGCTACACCTTC. Translated, it gives CAISDQGQGVGYTF. The chain recombines TRBV10-3 with TRBJ1-2, with 8 nucleotides matching TRBD1. CDR3 length: 14 residues. CDR1 is ENHRY and CDR2 is SYGVKD in the germline V gene. Losses at the gene ends were 3 bases for V and 8 bases for J; bases not matched to a gene: 8.

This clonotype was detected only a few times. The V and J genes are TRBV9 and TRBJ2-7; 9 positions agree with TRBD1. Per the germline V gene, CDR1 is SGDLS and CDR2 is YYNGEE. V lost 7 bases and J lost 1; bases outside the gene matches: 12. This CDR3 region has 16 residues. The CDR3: CASSLTPGQGSYEQYF. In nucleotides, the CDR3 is TGTGCCAGCTCACTCACACCGGGACAGGGATCCTACGAGCAGTACTTC.

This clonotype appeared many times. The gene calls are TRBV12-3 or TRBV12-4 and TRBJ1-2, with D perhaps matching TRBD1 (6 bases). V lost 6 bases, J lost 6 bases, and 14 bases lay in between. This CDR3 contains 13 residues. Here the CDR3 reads CASSPGERDGYTF. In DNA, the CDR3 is TGTGCCAGCAGCCCAGGGGAACGGGATGGCTACACCTTC.

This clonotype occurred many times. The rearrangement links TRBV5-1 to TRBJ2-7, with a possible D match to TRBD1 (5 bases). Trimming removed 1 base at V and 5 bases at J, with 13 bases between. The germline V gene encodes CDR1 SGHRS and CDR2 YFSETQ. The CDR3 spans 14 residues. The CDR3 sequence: CASSLLAGPHEQYF. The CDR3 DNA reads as TGCGCCAGCAGCTTGTTGGCAGGGCCCCACGAGCAGTACTTC.

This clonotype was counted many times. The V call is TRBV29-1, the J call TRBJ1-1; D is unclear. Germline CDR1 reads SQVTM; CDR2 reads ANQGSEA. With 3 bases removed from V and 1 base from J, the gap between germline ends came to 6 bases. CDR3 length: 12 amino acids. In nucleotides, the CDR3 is TGCAGCGTTGAGGGAGAGAACACTGAAGCTTTCTTT. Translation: CSVEGENTEAFF. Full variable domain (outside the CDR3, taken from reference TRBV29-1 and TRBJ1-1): SAVISQKPSRDICQRGTSLTIQCQVDSQVTMMFWYRQQPGQSLTLIATANQGSEATYESGFVIDKFPISRPNLTFSTLTVSNMSPEDSSIYLCSVEGENTEAFFGQGTRLTVV.

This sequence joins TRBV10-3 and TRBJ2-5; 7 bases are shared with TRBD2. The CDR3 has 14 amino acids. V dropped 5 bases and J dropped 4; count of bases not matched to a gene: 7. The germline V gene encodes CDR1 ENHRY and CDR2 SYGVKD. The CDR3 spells CAISSKAGVETQYF. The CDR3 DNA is TGTGCCATCAGTTCAAAGGCGGGAGTAGAGACCCAGTACTTC.

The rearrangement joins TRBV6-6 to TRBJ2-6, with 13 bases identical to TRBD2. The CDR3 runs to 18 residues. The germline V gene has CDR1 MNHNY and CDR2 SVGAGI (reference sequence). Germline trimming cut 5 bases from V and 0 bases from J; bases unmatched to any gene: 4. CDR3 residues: CASSQGLAGSSGANVLTF. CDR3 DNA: TGTGCCAGCAGTCAGGGACTAGCGGGAAGCTCTGGGGCCAACGTCCTGACTTTC.

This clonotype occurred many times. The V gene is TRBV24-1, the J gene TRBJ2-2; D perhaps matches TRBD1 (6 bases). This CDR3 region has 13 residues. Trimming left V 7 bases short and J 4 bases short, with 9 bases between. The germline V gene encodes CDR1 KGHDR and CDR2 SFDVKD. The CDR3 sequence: CATRDRTTGELFF. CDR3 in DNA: TGTGCCACCAGGGACAGAACCACCGGGGAGCTGTTTTTT.

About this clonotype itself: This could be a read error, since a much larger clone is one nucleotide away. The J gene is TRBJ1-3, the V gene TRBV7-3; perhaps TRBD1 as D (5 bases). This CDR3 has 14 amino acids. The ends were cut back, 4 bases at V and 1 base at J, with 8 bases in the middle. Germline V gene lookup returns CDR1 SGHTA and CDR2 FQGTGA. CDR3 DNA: TGTGCCAGCAGCTCTGCAGGGTCTGGAAACACCATATATTTT. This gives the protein CASSSAGSGNTIYF.

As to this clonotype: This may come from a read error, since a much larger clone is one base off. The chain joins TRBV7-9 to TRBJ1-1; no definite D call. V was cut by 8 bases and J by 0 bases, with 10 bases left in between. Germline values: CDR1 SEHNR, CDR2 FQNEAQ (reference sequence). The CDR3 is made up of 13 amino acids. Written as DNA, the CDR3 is TGTGCCAGCGGCGTCAGGTTGAACACTGAAGCTTTCTTT. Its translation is CASGVRLNTEAFF.

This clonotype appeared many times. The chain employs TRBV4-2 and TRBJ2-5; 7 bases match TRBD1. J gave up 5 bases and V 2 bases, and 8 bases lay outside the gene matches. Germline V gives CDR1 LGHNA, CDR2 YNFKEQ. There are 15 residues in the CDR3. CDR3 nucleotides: TGTGCCAGCAGCCAAACGGGACAGACGTTGGAGACCCAGTACTTC. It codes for CASSQTGQTLETQYF.